The following is a T cell receptor (beta chain) sequence with its context. What it binds is not known. With 60 Vbeta and 13 Jbeta primers, the PCR was carried out. The repertoire was sequenced with immunoSEQ multiplex PCR; TCRdb's copy has only in-frame clones and lacks some. Found here are about 51,000 clones; the top ten clones hold about 2.5%. The data stem from a study of cytomegalovirus exposure and HLA in healthy donors. Overall study: From donors who were HLA-typed, an early data release held around 80 million unique TCRs. The study's findings and limits: In a later analysis, DRB1 alleles had the most associated TCRs; HLA-C alleles the fewest.

Healthy people donating bone marrow made up the donors. Germline values: CDR1 SGHRS, CDR2 YFSETQ. This CDR3 spans 14 amino acids. Trimming took off 0 bases at V and 3 bases at J, with 9 bases between the two ends. The sequence derives from a female donor in good health and CMV-seronegative. The chain is built from TRBV5-1 and TRBJ1-2; D unresolved. Material for sequencing was PBMCs. The CDR3 loop reads CASSLASGHYGYTF. CDR3 DNA sequence: TGCGCCAGCAGCTTGGCCAGCGGCCACTATGGCTACACCTTC.